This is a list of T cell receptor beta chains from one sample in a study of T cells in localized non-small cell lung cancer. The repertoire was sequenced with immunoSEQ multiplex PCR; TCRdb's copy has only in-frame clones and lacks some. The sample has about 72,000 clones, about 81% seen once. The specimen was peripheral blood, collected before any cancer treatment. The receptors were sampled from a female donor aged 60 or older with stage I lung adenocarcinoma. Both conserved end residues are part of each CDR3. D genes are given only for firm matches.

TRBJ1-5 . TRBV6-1 TGTGCCAGCAGTGAATATTCCGCTCAGCCCCAGCATTTT CASSEYSAQPQHF
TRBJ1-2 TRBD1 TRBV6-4 TGTGCCAGCAGAGAGAGACAGGGGATTGGAGGCTACACCTTC CASRERQGIGGYTF
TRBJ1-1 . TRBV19 TGTGCCAGTAGTATAGATCGGGGAAGGACTGAAGCTTTCTTT CASSIDRGRTEAFF
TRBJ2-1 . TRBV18 TGTGCCAGCTCACCACCGGGTCGGGGCCCAAAAGCACAGTTCTTC CASSPPGRGPKAQFF
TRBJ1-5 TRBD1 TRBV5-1 TGCGCCAGCAGCCGGTCGTCACAGGGGATAAGGAATCAGCCCCAGCATTTT CASSRSSQGIRNQPQHF
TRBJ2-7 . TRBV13 TGTGCCAGCAGCTTTTGGCCTCCTGACGAGCAGTACTTC CASSFWPPDEQYF
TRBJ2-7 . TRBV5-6 TGTGCCAGCAGCTTTGGACAGACATACGAGCAGTACTTC CASSFGQTYEQYF
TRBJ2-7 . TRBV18 TGTGCCAGCTCACCAAACACCTACGAGCAGTACTTC CASSPNTYEQYF
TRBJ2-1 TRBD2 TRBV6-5 TGTGCCAGCTGGGATAGCGGGAGGGCCGACAATGAGCAGTTCTTC CASWDSGRADNEQFF
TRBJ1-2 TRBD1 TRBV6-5 TGTGCCAGCAGTTCAGGACAGGGGGCGATTAAGTCCACCTTC CASSSGQGAIKSTF
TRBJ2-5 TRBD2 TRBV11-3 TGTGCCAGCAGCTTCTCCGGGACTAGCGAGGGAGAGACCCAGTACTTC CASSFSGTSEGETQYF